The 17 T cell receptor beta chains reported below all come from one sample, sequenced in a study of spatial heterogeneity in lung cancer. Time point meaning: sample taken at primary tumor resection. Study-level results: Within tumors, counts of expanded alpha and beta TCRs tracked tumor mutation counts.

From the 5' RACE reads, TCRdb called clonotypes with MiXCR, one entry per CDR3 protein. In the table there are about 6,000 distinct CDR3 sequences, around 8.3% of which are singletons. Antigens for these TCRs are unknown. The source was lung tumor tissue, collected at surgery. These receptors were taken from a female donor with early-stage non-small cell lung cancer.

This clonotype was observed many times. A library prepared for alpha chains yielded this beta chain as an off-target read; its size is of little meaning. The rearrangement links TRBV3-1 to TRBJ2-3, with TRBD2 identical over 9 bases. Germline-derived CDR1 and CDR2 are LGHDT and YNNKEL (reference sequence). The CDR3 totals 15 residues. V was clipped by 4 bases and J by 11 bases; unmatched bases: 13. Written as DNA, the CDR3 is TGTGCCAGCAGCCCGTTAGCGGGGGCCTTGGTTGGGCAGTATTTT. This codes for CASSPLAGALVGQYF.

This clonotype was counted ten times or more. For a library built for alpha chains, this beta chain is a stray read; little rests on its size. V and J are TRBV20-1 and TRBJ2-7; 7 bases are a match to TRBD2. This CDR3 contains 13 residues. Germline loops: CDR1 DFQATT, CDR2 SNEGSKA (reference sequence). With 6 bases clipped from V and 7 bases from J, the junction kept 12 bases outside the gene matches. The CDR3 sequence is CSAPRGGSNEQYF. CDR3 bases: TGCAGTGCCCCGAGGGGCGGGAGTAATGAGCAGTACTTC.

This clonotype was recorded at least ten times. A library made for alpha chains picked up this beta chain off target, so its size means little. The chain carries TRBV27 and TRBJ2-5; 13 nucleotides agree with TRBD2. The germline gives CDR1 MNHEY, CDR2 SMNVEV (reference sequence). Trimming took 5 bases from V and 4 from J; bases not matched to a gene: 4. The CDR3 is 15 amino acids. The CDR3 nucleotides are TGTGCCAGCAGTCCCCGGACTAGCGGGAGAGAGACCCAGTACTTC. This codes for CASSPRTSGRETQYF.

In its sample, this clonotype is medium-sized. Since it is a stray read in a library aimed at alpha chains, this beta chain has a size that is not meaningful. The CDR3 here is CASSLNMGNTEAFF. The CDR3 region has the DNA TGTGCCAGCAGTTTAAATATGGGGAACACTGAAGCTTTCTTT. This chain joins TRBV12-3 or TRBV12-4 and TRBJ1-1; D not certain. V gave up 2 bases and J gave up 1 base, with 8 bases separating them. The CDR3 spans 14 residues.

To note about this clonotype: Because the library targeted alpha chains, this beta chain is an off-target read whose size means little. As DNA, the CDR3 is TGTGCCAGCAGCCGAAAATCGGGGGCCACCGGGGAGCTGTTTTTT. This codes for CASSRKSGATGELFF. The V and J genes are TRBV3-1 and TRBJ2-2, with D perhaps assigned TRBD1 or TRBD2 (6 bases each). This CDR3 is built from 15 residues. CDR1 is LGHDT, CDR2 YNNKEL, per germline (reference sequence). V was shortened by 4 bases and J by 4 bases, with 13 bases between the two germline ends. Variable domain in full (rest from reference TRBV3-1 and TRBJ2-2): DTAVSQTPKYLVTQMGNDKSIKCEQNLGHDTMYWYKQDSKKFLKIMFSYNNKELIINETVPNRFSPKSPDKAHLNLHINSLELGDSAVYFCASSRKSGATGELFFGEGSRLTVL.

Turning to this clonotype: This beta chain appears as a stray read in a library generated for alpha chains; its size is not informative. J is TRBJ1-1 and V is TRBV27; tentative D call: TRBD1 (6 bases). V was cut by 4 bases and J by 4 bases, with 13 bases left in between. The CDR3 length is 14 residues. Germline CDR1 MNHEY, CDR2 SMNVEV (reference sequence). The CDR3 DNA is TGTGCCAGCAGTTCCCCCAGCAGGGGCACTGAAGCTTTCTTT. Translation: CASSSPSRGTEAFF.

By share of the sample, this clonotype is medium-sized. Since it is a stray read in a library aimed at alpha chains, this beta chain has a size that is not meaningful. The chain has TRBV6-1 and TRBJ2-5; TRBD1 matches at 10 bases. V was clipped by 4 bases and J by 4 bases; unmatched bases: 3. The CDR3 length is 14 residues. The germline V gene encodes CDR1 MNHNS and CDR2 SASEGT. For the CDR3, the DNA is TGTGCCAGCAGTGTTAGGACAGGGGGAGAGACCCAGTACTTC. It encodes CASSVRTGGETQYF.

This clonotype was recorded at least ten times. As an off-target read in a library built for alpha chains, this beta chain has a frequency of little significance. The V gene is TRBV27, the J gene TRBJ1-5; D not certain. This CDR3 is 13 amino acids long. V was cut by 3 bases and J by 3 bases, with 6 bases left in between. Per germline, CDR1 MNHEY and CDR2 SMNVEV (reference sequence). In nucleotides, the CDR3 is TGTGCCAGCAGTTTCCAGGTCAATCAGCCCCAGCATTTT. Translation gives CASSFQVNQPQHF.

This clonotype was seen many times. This beta chain is a stray sequence in a library constructed for alpha chains; its clone size is not meaningful. This chain uses TRBV7-2 with TRBJ2-3; TRBD1 aligns across 9 bases. CDR3 length: 15 amino acids. V gave up 5 bases and J gave up 14 bases; unmatched junction bases: 17. CDR1 SGHTA and CDR2 FQGNSA come from the germline V gene. The CDR3 reads CASSLTGTGSFGRYF. CDR3 nucleotides: TGTGCCAGCAGCCTGACCGGGACAGGGTCTTTTGGACGGTATTTT.

This clonotype was detected ten times or more. With the library built for alpha chains, this beta chain is off target and its frequency is not meaningful. The genes are TRBV18 and TRBJ1-5; 7 bases align to TRBD1. This CDR3 is built from 14 residues. In germline, CDR1 is KGHSH, CDR2 LQKENI. J gave up 7 bases and V 1 base, and 4 bases lay outside the gene matches. Here the CDR3 reads CASSPHPQGQPQHF. The CDR3 nucleotides read TGTGCCAGCTCACCACATCCACAGGGGCAGCCCCAGCATTTT.

For this clonotype: In a library made to pick up alpha chains, this beta chain is a stray read with a size that means little. The chain carries TRBV29-1 and TRBJ2-1; 8 nucleotides line up with TRBD1. This CDR3 contains 14 residues. Trimming cost V 4 bases and J 2 bases; bases outside gene matches: 4. CDR1 is SQVTM and CDR2 is ANQGSEA in the germline V gene. In DNA, the CDR3 is TGCAGCGTTGCCCCAGGGGGCGCCTACAATGAGCAGTTCTTC. This encodes CSVAPGGAYNEQFF.

This clonotype is judged medium-sized. Found in a library prepared for alpha chains, this beta chain is an off-target read, and its abundance has little meaning. V usage is TRBV20-1 and J usage is TRBJ2-7; D might be TRBD2 (6 bases). V was clipped by 0 bases and J by 5 bases, with 17 bases between them. This CDR3 has 15 residues. Germline lookup yields CDR1 DFQATT and CDR2 SNEGSKA (reference sequence). For the CDR3, the DNA is TGCAGTGCTAGAGACTTCCTAGCGTCTCCCCACGAGCAGTACTTC. Translating it yields CSARDFLASPHEQYF.

Worth noting for this clonotype: This beta chain represents an off-target read in a library built for alpha chains; its size is of limited meaning. J is TRBJ2-1 and V is TRBV7-2; D remains unclear. Germline CDR1 reads SGHTA; CDR2 reads FQGNSA. V was cut by 4 bases and J by 6 bases, with 4 bases left in between. The CDR3 is 11 amino acids. CDR3 DNA sequence: TGTGCCAGCAGCTCCCTCAATGAGCAGTTCTTC. Translation: CASSSLNEQFF.

Judged by abundance, this clonotype is medium-sized. A library prepared for alpha chains yielded this beta chain as an off-target read; its size is of little meaning. This chain joins TRBV27 and TRBJ2-7; TRBD2 matches 8 bases. Germline CDR1 MNHEY, CDR2 SMNVEV (reference sequence). J was trimmed by 2 bases and V by 6 bases; bases with no gene match: 15. This CDR3 spans 17 amino acids. The CDR3 nucleotides read TGTGCCAGCAGCCTTACGACGGGAGCGGGGGCCGCCTACGAGCAGTACTTC. Residues: CASSLTTGAGAAYEQYF.

This clonotype rates as medium-sized (0.01 to 0.1%). As an off-target read in a library built for alpha chains, this beta chain has a frequency of little significance. This CDR3 is CSAPDGTTNEKLFF. CDR3 nucleotides: TGCAGTGCACCGGACGGGACAACTAATGAAAAACTGTTTTTT. V and J are TRBV20-1 and TRBJ1-4; unclear D gene. V was cut by 6 bases and J by 0 bases, with 11 bases left in between. This CDR3 contains 14 residues. The germline CDR1 and CDR2 sequences are DFQATT and SNEGSKA (reference sequence).

By sample fraction, this clonotype is medium-sized. This beta chain came through as a stray read in a library set up for alpha chains, and its size says little. V and J are TRBV15 and TRBJ2-3; D is undetermined. V dropped 0 bases and J dropped 6 bases, with 13 bases sitting between them. This CDR3 spans 15 amino acids. The germline CDR1 and CDR2 sequences are LNHNV and YYDKDF (reference sequence). As DNA, the CDR3 is TGTGCCACCAGCAGAGAGGGTACCTATAGGGATACGCAGTATTTT. It yields the protein CATSREGTYRDTQYF.

This clonotype came up many times. With the library built for alpha chains, this beta chain is off target and its frequency is not meaningful. The rearrangement links TRBV2 to TRBJ2-5, with 8 positions matching TRBD1. Germline loops: CDR1 SNHLY, CDR2 FYNNEI. CDR3 length equals 15 residues. The J segment lost 1 base and the V segment lost 0 bases, leaving 1 base of the junction unmatched. The DNA for the CDR3 is TGTGCCAGCAGTGAAGCCAGGGGGCCCCAAGAGACCCAGTACTTC. It encodes CASSEARGPQETQYF.